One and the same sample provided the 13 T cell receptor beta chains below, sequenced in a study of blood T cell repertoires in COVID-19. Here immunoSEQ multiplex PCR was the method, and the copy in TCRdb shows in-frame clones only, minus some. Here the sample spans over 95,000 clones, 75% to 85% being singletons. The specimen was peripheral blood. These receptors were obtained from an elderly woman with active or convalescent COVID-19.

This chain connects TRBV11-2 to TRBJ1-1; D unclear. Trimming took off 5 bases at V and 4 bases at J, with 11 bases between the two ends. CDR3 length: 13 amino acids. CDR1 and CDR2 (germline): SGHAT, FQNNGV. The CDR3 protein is CASSEMAATEAFF. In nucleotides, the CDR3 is TGTGCCAGCAGCGAGATGGCGGCCACTGAAGCTTTCTTT. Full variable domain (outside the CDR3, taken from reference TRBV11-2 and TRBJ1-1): EAGVAQSPRYKIIEKRQSVAFWCNPISGHATLYWYQQILGQGPKLLIQFQNNGVVDDSQLPKDRFSAERLKGVDSTLKIQPAKLEDSAVYLCASSEMAATEAFFGQGTRLTVV.

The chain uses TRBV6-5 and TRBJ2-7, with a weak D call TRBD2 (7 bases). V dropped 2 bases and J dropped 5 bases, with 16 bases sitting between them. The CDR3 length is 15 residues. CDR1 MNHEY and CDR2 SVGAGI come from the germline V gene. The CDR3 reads CASSYRGEGRDEQYF. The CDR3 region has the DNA TGTGCCAGCAGTTACAGGGGGGAGGGCCGAGACGAGCAGTACTTC.

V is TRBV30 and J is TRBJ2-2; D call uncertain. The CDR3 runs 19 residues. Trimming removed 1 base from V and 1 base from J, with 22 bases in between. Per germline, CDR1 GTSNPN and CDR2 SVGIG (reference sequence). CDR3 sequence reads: CAWSGSPTRVQRNTGELFF. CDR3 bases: TGTGCCTGGAGTGGTAGCCCAACTCGGGTCCAACGGAACACCGGGGAGCTGTTTTTT.

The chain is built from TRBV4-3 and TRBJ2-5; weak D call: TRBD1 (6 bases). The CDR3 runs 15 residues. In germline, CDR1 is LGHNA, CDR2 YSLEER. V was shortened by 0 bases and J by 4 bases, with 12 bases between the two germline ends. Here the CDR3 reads CASSQDPGTRETQYF. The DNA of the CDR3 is TGCGCCAGCAGCCAAGACCCCGGGACAAGAGAGACCCAGTACTTC.

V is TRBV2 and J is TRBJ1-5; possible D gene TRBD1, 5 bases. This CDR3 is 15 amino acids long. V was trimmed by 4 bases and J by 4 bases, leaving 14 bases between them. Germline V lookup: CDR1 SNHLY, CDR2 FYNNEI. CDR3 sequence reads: CASSVRDGGNQPQHF. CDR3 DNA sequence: TGTGCCAGCAGTGTTAGGGACGGGGGGAATCAGCCCCAGCATTTT.

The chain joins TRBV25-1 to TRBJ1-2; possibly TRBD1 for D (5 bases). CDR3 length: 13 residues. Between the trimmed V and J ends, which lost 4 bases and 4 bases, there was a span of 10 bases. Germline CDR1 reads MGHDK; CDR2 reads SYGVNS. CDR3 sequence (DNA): TGTGCCAGCAGTGTTGGACAACGCTATGGCTACACCTTC. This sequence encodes CASSVGQRYGYTF.

Here the CDR3 reads CASSGLAAASGANVLTF. The CDR3 nucleotides read TGTGCCAGTAGCGGACTAGCGGCGGCCTCTGGGGCCAACGTCCTGACTTTC. The chain recombines TRBV19 with TRBJ2-6; 10 bases fit TRBD2. This CDR3 contains 17 residues. The J segment lost 0 bases and the V segment lost 6 bases, leaving 5 bases of the junction unmatched. Per germline, CDR1 LNHDA and CDR2 SQIVND (reference sequence).

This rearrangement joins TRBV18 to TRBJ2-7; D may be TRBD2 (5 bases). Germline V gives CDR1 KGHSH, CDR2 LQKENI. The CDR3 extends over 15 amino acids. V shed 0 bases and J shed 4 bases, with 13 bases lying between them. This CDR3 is CASSPPGATPYEQYF. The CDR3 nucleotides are TGTGCCAGCTCACCACCGGGAGCGACTCCTTACGAGCAGTACTTC.

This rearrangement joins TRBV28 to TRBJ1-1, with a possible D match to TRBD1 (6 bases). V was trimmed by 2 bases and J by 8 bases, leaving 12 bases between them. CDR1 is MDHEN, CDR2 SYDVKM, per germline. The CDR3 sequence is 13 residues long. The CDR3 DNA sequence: TGTGCCAGCAGTTTAACTGGACAGCCCGAAGCTTTCTTT. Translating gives CASSLTGQPEAFF. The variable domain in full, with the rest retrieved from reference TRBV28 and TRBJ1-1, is DVKVTQSSRYLVKRTGEKVFLECVQDMDHENMFWYRQDPGLGLRLIYFSYDVKMKEKGDIPEGYSVSREKKERFSLILESASTNQTSMYLCASSLTGQPEAFFGQGTRLTVV.

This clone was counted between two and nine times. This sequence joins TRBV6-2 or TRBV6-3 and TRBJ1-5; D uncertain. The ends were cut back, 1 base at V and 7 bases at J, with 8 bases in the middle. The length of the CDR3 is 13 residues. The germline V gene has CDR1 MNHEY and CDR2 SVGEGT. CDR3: CASSYLAGQPQHF. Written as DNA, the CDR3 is TGTGCCAGCAGTTACTTAGCGGGGCAGCCCCAGCATTTT.

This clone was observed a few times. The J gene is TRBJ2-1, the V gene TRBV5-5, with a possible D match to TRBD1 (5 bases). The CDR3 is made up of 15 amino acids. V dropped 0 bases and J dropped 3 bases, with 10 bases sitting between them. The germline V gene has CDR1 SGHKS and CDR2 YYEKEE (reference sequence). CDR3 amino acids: CASSLDKGFYNEQFF. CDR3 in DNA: TGTGCCAGCAGCTTGGACAAGGGGTTCTACAATGAGCAGTTCTTC. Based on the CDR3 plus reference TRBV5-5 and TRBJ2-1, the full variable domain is DAGVTQSPTHLIKTRGQQVTLRCSPISGHKSVSWYQQVLGQGPQFIFQYYEKEERGRGNFPDRFSARQFPNYSSELNVNALLLGDSALYLCASSLDKGFYNEQFFGPGTRLTVL.

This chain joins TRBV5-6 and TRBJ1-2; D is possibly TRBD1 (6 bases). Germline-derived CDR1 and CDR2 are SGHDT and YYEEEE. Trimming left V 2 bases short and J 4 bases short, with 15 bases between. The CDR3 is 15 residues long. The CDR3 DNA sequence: TGTGCCAGCAGCTTTCCCTCGGGACATCGCTATGGCTACACCTTC. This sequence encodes CASSFPSGHRYGYTF.

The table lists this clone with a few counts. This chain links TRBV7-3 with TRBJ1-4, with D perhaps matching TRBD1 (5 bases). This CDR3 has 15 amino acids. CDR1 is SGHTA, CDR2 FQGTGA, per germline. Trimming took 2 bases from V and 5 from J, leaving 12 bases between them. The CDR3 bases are TGTGCCAGCAGCTTAGCAAGGGGCCCCAATGAAAAACTGTTTTTT. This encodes CASSLARGPNEKLFF.